This TCR beta chain appears in the sequencing data of a study of human T cells and chemical hapten exposure. At least ten counts were recorded for this clonotype. Its specificity is not known. Methods used by the authors: Sampled TCR counts reached a median of roughly 98,000 per sample, with values ranging from 23,224 to 690,600. TCRdb ran MiXCR on the RACE reads and lists one entry per CDR3 protein. TCRdb's processing, not the authors' own work, is the source of the V and J calls. This sample yields around 340,000 distinct CDR3 sequences, of which under 9% are seen a single time; 8.4% belongs to the top ten. CDR1 is LGHNA and CDR2 is YSLEER in the germline V gene. V lost 1 base to trimming and J lost 6 bases, with 9 bases between them. The CDR3 spans 13 residues. Time point denoted: patch test 1, 2 weeks after DPC sensitization. Treatment reported: therapeutic diphenylcyclopropenone sensitization with weekly scalp DPC.

Study conclusions and caveats: All donors were alopecia patients, so their immunity may differ from that of healthy people.

This chain uses TRBV4-3 with TRBJ2-5; unclear D gene. The sample in question was whole blood, obtained in connection with sensitization to the hapten diphenylcyclopropenone (DPC). This clonotype originated in a woman under 30 with alopecia areata. Some clones in this sample may be carry-over from other donors' samples. The CDR3 nucleotides read TGCGCCAGCAGCCAAGGCATTGCGAAGACCCAGTACTTC. This encodes CASSQGIAKTQYF.